The following is a T cell receptor beta chain sequence with its context. Its antigen is undetermined. The study separated CD4+ cells into CD45RA+ naive and CD45RA-negative memory subsets. The CDR3 consists of 12 residues. Trimming pared 8 bases from V and 2 bases from J, leaving 7 bases between. Germline lookup yields CDR1 MDHEN and CDR2 SYDVKM. The sample originates from a study of shared clonotypes between healthy human individuals. Study results and caveats: Several donors held approximately 5% of naive CD4 clonotypes in common.

The sorted-subset replicate PCRs were given approximately 190 ng DNA, which is some 29,000 T cell genomes. Profiling relied on immunoSEQ multiplex PCR, and the TCRdb table lists in-frame clones only, not all of them. The sample yields millions of clones, approximately 93% seen once. Sequenced sample: naive CD4+ T cells from PBMCs. Subset described: CD45RA+ positively selected. This chain connects TRBV28 to TRBJ2-1, with no clear D. The TCR was taken from a young man in good health. Some clones in this sample may be carry-over from other donors' samples. CDR3 sequence reads: CASLAPYNEQFF. DNA of the CDR3: TGTGCCAGCCTGGCCCCCTACAATGAGCAGTTCTTC.